The clone carrying this T cell receptor beta chain occurred a few times. In TCRdb, the RT-PCR reads were re-called with MiXCR into one record per CDR3 protein. Here the sample spans around 540,000 distinct CDR3 sequences, 12% being singletons. The sample is drawn from a study of response to subunit inactivated influenza vaccine. CDR3 size: 13 residues. CDR1 SNHLY and CDR2 FYNNEI come from the germline V gene. Trimming removed 3 bases at V and 4 bases at J, with 10 bases between. The sequence was collected from a man in his fifties or sixties who received an inactivated influenza vaccine. The sample was PBMCs from blood, taken on the day of vaccination. The chain links TRBV2 to TRBJ2-7, with TRBD2 as a possible D gene (5 bases). DNA of the CDR3: TGTGCCAGCAGTGATGGGAGCTTATACGAGCAGTACTTC. Protein: CASSDGSLYEQYF.